These 15 T cell receptor beta chains were sequenced from one sample in a study of cytomegalovirus exposure and HLA in healthy donors. It was with 60 Vbeta and 13 Jbeta primers that the PCR ran. Generated by immunoSEQ multiplex PCR, the TCRdb table keeps only in-frame clones and is missing some. The table records 180,000 or so clones, roughly a tenth of them present only once. The sample consisted of PBMCs. These receptors were taken from a woman between 25 and 40 years old in good health and CMV-seropositive.

The V call is TRBV4-1, the J call TRBJ2-7, with a weak D call TRBD2 (5 bases). The CDR3 totals 12 residues. V was trimmed by 1 base and J by 7 bases, leaving 8 bases between them. Germline assignment: CDR1 MGHRA and CDR2 YSYEKL. This CDR3 reads CASSQGSGEQYF. The CDR3 DNA is TGCGCCAGCAGCCAAGGCTCGGGGGAGCAGTACTTC.

The chain combines TRBV18 with TRBJ1-1; D is unresolved. Trimming took 3 bases from V and 0 from J, leaving 14 bases between them. The V gene's germline CDR1 is KGHSH and CDR2 LQKENI. The CDR3 length is 16 residues. This CDR3 is CASSPGVGLMNTEAFF. The CDR3 DNA is TGTGCCAGCTCACCCGGGGTGGGTCTCATGAACACTGAAGCTTTCTTT.

The chain uses TRBV19 and TRBJ1-3; the D is unclear. The CDR3 sequence is 15 residues long. V lost 2 bases and J 0 bases, leaving 8 bases between the germline ends. Per the germline V gene, CDR1 is LNHDA and CDR2 is SQIVND (reference sequence). In nucleotides, the CDR3 is TGTGCCAGTAGTATAAATTCTAACTCTGGAAACACCATATATTTT. Encoded protein: CASSINSNSGNTIYF.

In this sample, this clone turned up a few times. CDR3 DNA sequence: TGTGCCAGCAGCCACCCACTAGCGGGAGCTATACTGAGGTACGAGCAGTACTTC. It specifies CASSHPLAGAILRYEQYF. The chain combines TRBV4-2 with TRBJ2-7, with TRBD2 matching over 11 bases. With 3 bases clipped from V and 4 bases from J, the junction kept 14 bases outside the gene matches. This CDR3 comprises 18 residues. Germline CDR1 and CDR2: LGHNA and YNFKEQ.

The V gene is TRBV2, the J gene TRBJ2-5, with D possibly TRBD2 on 6 matching bases. The V gene's germline CDR1 is SNHLY and CDR2 FYNNEI. The CDR3 is 16 amino acids. The V and J ends lost 4 bases and 5 bases respectively, with 20 bases between them. The DNA for the CDR3 is TGTGCCAGCAGTGGGGCAGAGGGAGGCGCCGGGGAGACCCAGTACTTC. Translating it yields CASSGAEGGAGETQYF.

In this sample, this clone turned up a few times. The V call is TRBV7-8, the J call TRBJ2-2; D might be TRBD1 (6 bases). Germline loops: CDR1 SGHVS, CDR2 FQNEAQ. The V end was cut by 1 base, the J end by 5 bases, with 14 bases between. The CDR3 is made up of 16 amino acids. CDR3 loop: CASSLGEGHRTGELFF. In DNA form, the CDR3 reads TGTGCCAGCAGCTTAGGCGAGGGACACCGGACCGGGGAGCTGTTTTTT.

The sample holds a few counts of this clone. The chain is built from TRBV4-2 and TRBJ2-7, with 7 bases lining up with TRBD2. The CDR3 spans 13 residues. V lost 3 bases to trimming and J lost 2 bases; unmatched junction nucleotides: 1. Germline CDR1 LGHNA, CDR2 YNFKEQ. For the CDR3, the DNA is TGTGCCAGCAGCCAGGCGGGAGCCTACGAGCAGTACTTC. Its translation: CASSQAGAYEQYF.

This clone was seen a few times. The chain couples TRBV2 to TRBJ1-4; 8 bases match TRBD1. The CDR3 consists of 14 residues. With 2 bases clipped from V and 9 bases from J, the junction kept 5 bases outside the gene matches. Per germline, CDR1 SNHLY and CDR2 FYNNEI. The DNA of the CDR3 is TGTGCCAGCAGTGAACAGGGGGCTACGCAAAAACTGTTTTTT. Translated, it gives CASSEQGATQKLFF.

In this sample, this clone turned up a few times. V usage is TRBV2 and J usage is TRBJ1-2; 10 nucleotides align to TRBD1. CDR1 SNHLY and CDR2 FYNNEI come from the germline V gene. Trimming at V came to 7 bases and at J to 4 bases, leaving 3 bases not matched to a gene. This CDR3 is 13 amino acids long. The CDR3 loop is CASMGTGAYGYTF. The DNA of the CDR3 is TGTGCCAGCATGGGGACAGGGGCCTATGGCTACACCTTC.

There are a few counts of this clone. The J gene is TRBJ2-1, the V gene TRBV28; D may be TRBD1 (6 bases). The CDR3 has 13 residues. CDR1 is MDHEN and CDR2 is SYDVKM in the germline V gene. The ends were cut back, 5 bases at V and 10 bases at J, with 15 bases in the middle. The CDR3 region is CASSTRQAPEQFF. CDR3 in DNA: TGTGCCAGCAGTACCCGACAGGCGCCGGAGCAGTTCTTC.

This clone was seen only a few times. The chain joins TRBV2 to TRBJ2-1; D may be TRBD2 (6 bases). This CDR3 contains 15 residues. V shed 2 bases and J shed 2 bases, with 10 bases lying between them. CDR1 and CDR2 from the germline V gene are SNHLY and FYNNEI. CDR3 residues: CASSEILAAYNEQFF. The CDR3 DNA sequence: TGTGCCAGCAGTGAAATACTAGCCGCCTACAATGAGCAGTTCTTC.

The chain employs TRBV7-9 and TRBJ2-1; possibly TRBD2 for D (6 bases). CDR3 length equals 11 residues. The germline CDR1 and CDR2 sequences are SEHNR and FQNEAQ (reference sequence). Trimming left V 7 bases short and J 9 bases short, with 10 bases between. CDR3 bases: TGTGCCAGCATTAGCGGTGGTGAGCAGTTCTTC. It codes for CASISGGEQFF. Based on the CDR3 plus reference TRBV7-9 and TRBJ2-1, the full variable domain is DTGVSQNPRHKITKRGQNVTFRCDPISEHNRLYWYRQTLGQGPEFLTYFQNEAQLEKSRLLSDRFSAERPKGSFSTLEIQRTEQGDSAMYLCASISGGEQFFGPGTRLTVL.

The chain links TRBV6-4 to TRBJ1-2; 7 bases align to TRBD1. The CDR3 length is 15 residues. Germline CDR1 is MRHNA and CDR2 is SNTAGT. V trimming: 4 bases; J trimming: 0 bases; junction bases outside the gene matches: 5. The CDR3 loop reads CASSAGDSSNYGYTF. CDR3 in DNA: TGTGCCAGCAGTGCGGGGGACAGCTCTAACTATGGCTACACCTTC.

The V gene is TRBV27, the J gene TRBJ1-2; a weak D match, TRBD1 (5 bases). CDR3 size: 14 residues. Trimming took off 2 bases at V and 3 bases at J, with 10 bases between the two ends. Germline CDR1 is MNHEY and CDR2 is SMNVEV (reference sequence). This chain's CDR3 is CASSLKGGDYGYTF. The CDR3 DNA reads as TGTGCCAGCAGTTTAAAAGGAGGGGACTATGGCTACACCTTC.

Comments on this clone: The junction does not match germline at one end; this may be a read error. The chain combines TRBV5-1 with TRBJ2-7; D is possibly TRBD2 (5 bases). The CDR3 loop spans 14 amino acids. Germline CDR1 reads SGHRS; CDR2 reads YFSETQ. The CDR3 region has the DNA TGCGCCAGCCGAGAGAGGGTTGCAATCTACGAGAAGTACTTC. The encoded protein is CASRERVAIYEKYF.